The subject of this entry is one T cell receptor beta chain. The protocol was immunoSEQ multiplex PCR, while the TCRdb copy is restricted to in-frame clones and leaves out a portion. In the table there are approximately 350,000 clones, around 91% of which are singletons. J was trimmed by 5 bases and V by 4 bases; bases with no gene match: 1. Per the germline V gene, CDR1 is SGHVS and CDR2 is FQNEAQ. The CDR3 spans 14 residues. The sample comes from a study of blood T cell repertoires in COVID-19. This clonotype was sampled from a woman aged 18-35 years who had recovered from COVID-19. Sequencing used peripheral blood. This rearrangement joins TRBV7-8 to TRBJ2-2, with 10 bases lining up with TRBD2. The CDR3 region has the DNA TGTGCCAGCAGCTCGACTAGCGGGACCGGGGAGCTGTTTTTT. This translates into CASSSTSGTGELFF.